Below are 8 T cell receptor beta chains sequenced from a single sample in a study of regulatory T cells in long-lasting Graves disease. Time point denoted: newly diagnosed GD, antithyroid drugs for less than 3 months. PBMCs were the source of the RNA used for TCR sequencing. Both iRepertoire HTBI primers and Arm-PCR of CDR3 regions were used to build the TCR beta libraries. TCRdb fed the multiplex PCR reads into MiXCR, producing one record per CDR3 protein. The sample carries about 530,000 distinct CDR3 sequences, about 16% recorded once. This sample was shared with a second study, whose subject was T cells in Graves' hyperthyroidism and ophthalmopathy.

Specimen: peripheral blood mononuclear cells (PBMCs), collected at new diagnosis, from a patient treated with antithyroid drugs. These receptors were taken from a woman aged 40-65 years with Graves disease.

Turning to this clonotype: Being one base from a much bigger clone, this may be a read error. CDR3 DNA sequence: TGTGCCAGCTGCCAAGGGAGTCCGGAGACCCAGTACTTC. This codes for CASCQGSPETQYF. V gene TRBV2 combines with J gene TRBJ2-5, with D possibly being TRBD2 (5 bases). The ends were cut back, 8 bases at V and 5 bases at J, with 15 bases in the middle. CDR1 and CDR2 from the germline V gene are SNHLY and FYNNEI. The CDR3 runs 13 residues.

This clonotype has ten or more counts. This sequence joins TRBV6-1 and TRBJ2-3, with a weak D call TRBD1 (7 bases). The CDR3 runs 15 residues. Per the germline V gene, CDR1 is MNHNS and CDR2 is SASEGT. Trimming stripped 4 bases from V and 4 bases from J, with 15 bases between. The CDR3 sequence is CASSARTGGADTQYF. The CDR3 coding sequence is TGTGCCAGCAGTGCCCGGACAGGCGGGGCAGATACGCAGTATTTT.

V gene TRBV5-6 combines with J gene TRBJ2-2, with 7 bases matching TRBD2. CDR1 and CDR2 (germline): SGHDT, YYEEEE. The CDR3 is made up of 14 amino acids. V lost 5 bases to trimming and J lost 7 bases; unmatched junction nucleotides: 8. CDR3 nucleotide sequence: TGTGCCAGCAGTTGGGGGGGGAAGATCGGGGAGCTGTTTTTT. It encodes CASSWGGKIGELFF.

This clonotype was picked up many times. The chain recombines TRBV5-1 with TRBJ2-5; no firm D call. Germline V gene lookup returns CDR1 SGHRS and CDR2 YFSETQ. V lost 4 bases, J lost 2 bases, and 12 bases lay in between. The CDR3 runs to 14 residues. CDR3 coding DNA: TGCGCCAGCAGCACAGATACAACTCAAGAGACCCAGTACTTC. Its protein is CASSTDTTQETQYF.

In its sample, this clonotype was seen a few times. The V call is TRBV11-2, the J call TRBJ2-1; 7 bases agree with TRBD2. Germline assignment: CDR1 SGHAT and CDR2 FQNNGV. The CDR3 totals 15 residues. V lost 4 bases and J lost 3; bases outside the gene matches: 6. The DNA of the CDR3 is TGTGCCAGCAGCTCTGGTGGGGGGGGCTACAATGAGCAGTTCTTC. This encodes CASSSGGGGYNEQFF.

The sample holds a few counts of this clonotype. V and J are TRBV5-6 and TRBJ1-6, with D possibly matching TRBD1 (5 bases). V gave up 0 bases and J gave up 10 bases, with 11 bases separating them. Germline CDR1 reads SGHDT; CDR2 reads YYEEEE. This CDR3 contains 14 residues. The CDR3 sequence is CASSLGGRGSPLHF. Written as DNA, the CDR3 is TGTGCCAGCAGCTTGGGAGGGAGGGGATCACCCCTCCACTTT.

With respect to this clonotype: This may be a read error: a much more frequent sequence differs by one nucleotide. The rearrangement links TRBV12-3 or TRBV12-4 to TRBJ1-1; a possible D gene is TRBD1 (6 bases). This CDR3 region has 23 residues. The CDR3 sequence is CASSLSGPARGLPFGVMNTGAFF. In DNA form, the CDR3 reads TGTGCCAGCAGCTTATCGGGCCCAGCGCGGGGGCTTCCTTTTGGGGTCATGAACACTGGAGCTTTCTTT.

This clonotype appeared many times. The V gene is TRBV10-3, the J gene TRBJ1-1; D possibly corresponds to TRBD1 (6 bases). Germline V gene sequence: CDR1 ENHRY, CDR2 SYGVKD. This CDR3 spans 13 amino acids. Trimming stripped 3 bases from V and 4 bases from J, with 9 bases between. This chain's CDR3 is CAISERGATEAFF. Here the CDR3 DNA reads TGTGCCATCAGTGAAAGGGGGGCCACTGAAGCTTTCTTT.